This T cell receptor (beta chain) comes out of a study of T cell repertoires in ileal Crohn's disease. The CDR3 spans 16 residues. Germline assignment: CDR1 SGHTA and CDR2 FQGNSA. Trimming cost V 5 bases and J 4 bases; bases outside gene matches: 8. Time point in this sample: neoterminal ileum biopsy at postoperative endoscopy, about 6 months after surgery. Patients were adults with ileal or ileocolonic Crohn's disease needing resection. Libraries were prepared by immunoSEQ multiplex PCR; TCRdb keeps only in-frame clonotypes and omits some of them. Of about 12,000 clones in the sample, more than 75% were seen once.

This receptor was identified in an adult with Crohn's disease. Sequencing was performed on ileal tissue. The rearrangement uses TRBV7-2 and TRBJ2-3; the match to TRBD2 covers 11 bases. The CDR3 bases are TGTGCCAGCAGCCCGGGAGCACTAGCGGGGGCAGATACGCAGTATTTT. Translating it yields CASSPGALAGADTQYF.